The 5 T cell receptor beta chains below all came from one sample that was sequenced in a study of blood T cells in healthy people across ages. Primers used in a second PCR of about 7 to 12 cycles were a sample-barcoded 5' primer and a J-beta primer mix. MiXCR was run by TCRdb on the 5' RACE reads, yielding one entry per CDR3 protein. The sample gives around 600,000 distinct CDR3 sequences, 45% to 55% of which show up once; around 24% is in the top ten. The specimen sequenced was blood. The receptors stem from a man aged 80 or over in good health.

This clonotype was seen a handful of times. The V gene is TRBV20-1, the J gene TRBJ2-7; tentatively, D is TRBD1 or TRBD2 (5 bases each). CDR3 length equals 14 residues. Trimming removed 6 bases from V and 3 bases from J, with 18 bases in between. CDR1 and CDR2 (germline): DFQATT, SNEGSKA (reference sequence). In DNA form, the CDR3 reads TGCAGTGCCCTCCCAGGGACGGGAATCTACGAGCAGTACTTC. This sequence encodes CSALPGTGIYEQYF.

The rearrangement uses TRBV27 and TRBJ2-7; 14 bases fit TRBD2. CDR3 length: 16 residues. V gave up 2 bases and J gave up 3 bases; unmatched junction bases: 3. Germline V gene sequence: CDR1 MNHEY, CDR2 SMNVEV (reference sequence). In DNA, the CDR3 is TGTGCCAGCAGTTTAATGGGGACTAGCGGGAGCTACGAGCAGTACTTC. This translates into CASSLMGTSGSYEQYF.

The chain uses TRBV29-1 and TRBJ2-3, with 8 bases lining up with TRBD1. The germline CDR1 and CDR2 sequences are SQVTM and ANQGSEA. The V segment lost 4 bases and the J segment 1 base; nucleotides outside the gene matches: 4. The CDR3 runs to 14 residues. CDR3 sequence: CSVGATGGTDTQYF. In nucleotides, the CDR3 is TGCAGCGTTGGCGCGACAGGGGGCACAGATACGCAGTATTTT.

This clonotype has a single count. V usage is TRBV6-2 or TRBV6-3 and J usage is TRBJ2-1; D is uncertain. Germline-derived CDR1 and CDR2 are MNHEY and SVGEGT. V lost 5 bases, J lost 4 bases, and 9 bases lay in between. The CDR3 extends over 13 amino acids. This CDR3 reads CASSPVNYNEQFF. In nucleotides, the CDR3 is TGTGCCAGCAGTCCTGTTAATTACAATGAGCAGTTCTTC.

This clonotype was counted a few times. The chain has TRBV20-1 and TRBJ2-7, with 7 bases that match TRBD2. The CDR3 covers 16 residues. V trimming: 1 base; J trimming: 2 bases; junction bases outside the gene matches: 11. The germline CDR1 and CDR2 sequences are DFQATT and SNEGSKA (reference sequence). The CDR3 region has the DNA TGCAGTGCTAGAGGGGATATTGGGGAGGGAGCCTACGAGCAGTACTTC. It translates to CSARGDIGEGAYEQYF.